This entry lists 4 T cell receptor beta chains sequenced from one sample in a study of T cell repertoires in cytomegalovirus infection. TCRdb reanalysed the reads using MiXCR and keeps one entry per CDR3 protein. The sample carries fewer than 300,000 distinct CDR3 sequences, roughly 23% recorded once. The material sequenced was PBMCs. The receptors stem from a human donor in good health (CMV status not recorded). Some clones in this sample may be carry-over from other donors' samples.

This clonotype was seen at least ten times. The chain has TRBV7-9 and TRBJ2-1; 9 bases match TRBD2. CDR1 is SEHNR and CDR2 is FQNEAQ in the germline V gene (reference sequence). The CDR3 loop spans 15 amino acids. Germline trimming cut 5 bases from V and 9 bases from J; bases unmatched to any gene: 11. The CDR3 DNA is TGTGCCAGCAGCCCCTCCGGCGGGAGGGCCCTTGAGCAGTTCTTC. This translates into CASSPSGGRALEQFF.

This clonotype occurred a few times. V usage is TRBV20-1 and J usage is TRBJ2-2; D might be TRBD2 (6 bases). The CDR3 extends over 14 amino acids. The germline V gene has CDR1 DFQATT and CDR2 SNEGSKA (reference sequence). V shed 6 bases and J shed 1 base, with 12 bases lying between them. The CDR3 bases are TGCAGTGCGTCGGGGGACCTGAACACCGGGGAGCTGTTTTTT. This sequence encodes CSASGDLNTGELFF.

In its sample, this clonotype was seen many times. The V call is TRBV19, the J call TRBJ2-1; 10 nucleotides align to TRBD1. The CDR3 has 14 amino acids. Trimming removed 7 bases from V and 7 bases from J; junction bases left unmatched: 7. Germline CDR1 LNHDA, CDR2 SQIVND (reference sequence). CDR3 bases: TGTGCCAGTATTCCCCGGGACAGGGGAAATGAGCAGTTCTTC. This codes for CASIPRDRGNEQFF. Filled out from reference TRBV19 and TRBJ2-1, the complete variable domain reads DGGITQSPKYLFRKEGQNVTLSCEQNLNHDAMYWYRQDPGQGLRLIYYSQIVNDFQKGDIAEGYSVSREKKESFPLTVTSAQKNPTAFYLCASIPRDRGNEQFFGPGTRLTVL.

J is TRBJ2-1 and V is TRBV11-2, with TRBD1 matching 8 bases. The germline V gene encodes CDR1 SGHAT and CDR2 FQNNGV. The CDR3 has 16 residues. V was pared by 3 bases and J by 2 bases, with 6 bases of the junction left unmatched. The CDR3 loop reads CASSFGQGVAYNEQFF. The CDR3 coding sequence is TGTGCCAGCAGCTTCGGACAGGGTGTCGCCTACAATGAGCAGTTCTTC. Supplemented by reference TRBV11-2 and TRBJ2-1, the full variable domain reads EAGVAQSPRYKIIEKRQSVAFWCNPISGHATLYWYQQILGQGPKLLIQFQNNGVVDDSQLPKDRFSAERLKGVDSTLKIQPAKLEDSAVYLCASSFGQGVAYNEQFFGPGTRLTVL.